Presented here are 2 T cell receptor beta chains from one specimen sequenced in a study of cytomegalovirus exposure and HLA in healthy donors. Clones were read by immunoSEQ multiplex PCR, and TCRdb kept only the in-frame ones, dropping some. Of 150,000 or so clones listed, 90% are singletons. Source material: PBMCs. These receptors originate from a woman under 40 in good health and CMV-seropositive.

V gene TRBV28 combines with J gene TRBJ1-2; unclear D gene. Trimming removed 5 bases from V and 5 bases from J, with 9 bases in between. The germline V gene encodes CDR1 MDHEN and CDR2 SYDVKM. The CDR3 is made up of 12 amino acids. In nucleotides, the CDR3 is TGTGCCAGCAGTACTCCCGTTTATGGCTACACCTTC. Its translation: CASSTPVYGYTF.

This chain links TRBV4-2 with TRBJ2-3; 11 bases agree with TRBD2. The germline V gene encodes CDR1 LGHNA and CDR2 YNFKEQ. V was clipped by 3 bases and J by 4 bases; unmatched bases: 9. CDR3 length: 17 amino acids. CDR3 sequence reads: CASSQDLAGGRADTQYF. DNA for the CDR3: TGTGCCAGCAGCCAGGACTTAGCGGGGGGGAGGGCAGATACGCAGTATTTT.